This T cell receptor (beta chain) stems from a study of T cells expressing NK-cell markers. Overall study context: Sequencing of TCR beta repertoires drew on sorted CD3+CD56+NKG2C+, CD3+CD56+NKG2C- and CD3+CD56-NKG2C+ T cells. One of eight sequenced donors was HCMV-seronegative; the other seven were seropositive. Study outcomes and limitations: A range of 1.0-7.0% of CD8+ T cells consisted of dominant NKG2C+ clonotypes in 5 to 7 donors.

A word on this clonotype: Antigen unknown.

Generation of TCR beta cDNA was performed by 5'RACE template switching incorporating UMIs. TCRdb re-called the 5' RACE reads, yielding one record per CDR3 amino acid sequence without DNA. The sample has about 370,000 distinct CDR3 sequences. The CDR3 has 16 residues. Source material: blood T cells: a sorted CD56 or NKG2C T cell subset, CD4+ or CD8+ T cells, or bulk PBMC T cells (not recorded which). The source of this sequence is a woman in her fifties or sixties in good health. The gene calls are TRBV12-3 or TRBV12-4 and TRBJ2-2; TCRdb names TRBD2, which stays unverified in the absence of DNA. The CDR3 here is CASSHRTSGNTGELFF.